These 2 T cell receptor beta chains were all obtained from the same sample, sequenced in a study of blood T cell repertoires in COVID-19. Clones were read by immunoSEQ multiplex PCR, and TCRdb kept only the in-frame ones, dropping some. The profile shows about 99,000 clones, roughly 82% of them singletons. Sequencing used peripheral blood. All receptors come from a man between 60 and 75 years old with acute or convalescent COVID-19.

The CDR3 region is CASSATAGYGYTF. In nucleotides, the CDR3 is TGTGCCAGCAGCGCTACAGCAGGCTATGGCTACACCTTC. V and J are TRBV7-9 and TRBJ1-2; D ambiguous. Germline V CDR1 and CDR2: SEHNR, FQNEAQ (reference sequence). With 5 bases removed from V and 4 bases from J, the gap between germline ends came to 11 bases. This CDR3 is built from 13 residues.

This rearrangement joins TRBV7-3 to TRBJ2-1, with TRBD2 matching 7 bases. The CDR3 runs to 16 residues. Germline V lookup: CDR1 SGHTA, CDR2 FQGTGA. V trimming: 5 bases; J trimming: 0 bases; junction bases outside the gene matches: 7. The CDR3 protein is CASSPRWTSSYNEQFF. The CDR3 nucleotides read TGTGCCAGCAGCCCCCGGTGGACTAGCTCCTACAATGAGCAGTTCTTC.